These 19 T cell receptor beta chains were sequenced from one sample in a study of OX40 agonist ivuxolimab in advanced cancers. Assay: immunoSEQ multiplex PCR; the TCRdb copy retains only in-frame clones and omits some. The profile shows 84,000 or so clones, under 95% of them singletons. The sample in question was CD4+ or CD8+ T cells sorted from blood, obtained in a trial of the OX40 agonist ivuxolimab. Receptors originate from an adult with an advanced solid tumor such as melanoma, head and neck, liver or kidney cancer.

This chain uses TRBV28 with TRBJ1-2; 7 positions agree with TRBD1. This CDR3 has 14 residues. CDR1 MDHEN and CDR2 SYDVKM come from the germline V gene. The J segment lost 5 bases and the V segment lost 5 bases, leaving 8 bases of the junction unmatched. Here the CDR3 reads CASSNTGTVYGYTF. The CDR3 coding sequence is TGTGCCAGCAGTAATACCGGGACAGTTTATGGCTACACCTTC.

This sequence joins TRBV11-2 and TRBJ2-7; 16 bases line up with TRBD2. The CDR3 is made up of 16 amino acids. Germline loops: CDR1 SGHAT, CDR2 FQNNGV. V lost 5 bases to trimming and J lost 7 bases; unmatched junction nucleotides: 8. The CDR3 sequence: CASSIFTGLAGGEQYF. The CDR3 nucleotides read TGTGCCAGCAGCATTTTTACGGGACTAGCGGGAGGGGAGCAGTACTTC.

The genes are TRBV7-2 and TRBJ1-1; perhaps TRBD1 as D (5 bases). The CDR3 totals 15 residues. Germline CDR1 and CDR2: SGHTA and FQGNSA. The V end lost 4 bases, the J end lost 3 bases, and 15 bases lay between the germline ends. The CDR3 nucleotides read TGTGCCAGCAGCTCAGGAGGGGCGGGGGACACTGAAGCTTTCTTT. This sequence encodes CASSSGGAGDTEAFF.

The V and J genes are TRBV28 and TRBJ2-7, with D perhaps TRBD1 (5 bases). The V gene's germline CDR1 is MDHEN and CDR2 SYDVKM. The germline V and J ends were trimmed by 6 bases and 3 bases, with 18 bases remaining between them. CDR3 length: 15 residues. CDR3 DNA sequence: TGTGCCAGCAGGGTGAACAGACCCGGACACTACGAGCAGTACTTC. Translation: CASRVNRPGHYEQYF.

The chain carries TRBV11-2 and TRBJ2-3, with TRBD2 matching over 8 bases. V lost 5 bases, J lost 4 bases, and 20 bases stayed unmatched. Germline V gene data show CDR1 as SGHAT and CDR2 as FQNNGV. The CDR3 totals 19 residues. CDR3 DNA sequence: TGTGCCAGCAGCCCACGTGGGGACTCGGGAGCGGGAGAGGCAGATACGCAGTATTTT. Its protein is CASSPRGDSGAGEADTQYF.

V gene TRBV18 combines with J gene TRBJ2-5; 7 bases are a match to TRBD1. The CDR3 is made up of 13 amino acids. CDR1 KGHSH and CDR2 LQKENI come from the germline V gene. Germline trimming cut 4 bases from V and 2 bases from J; bases unmatched to any gene: 1. CDR3 sequence: CASSQGQQETQYF. CDR3 coding DNA: TGTGCCAGCTCACAGGGACAGCAAGAGACCCAGTACTTC. Supplemented by reference TRBV18 and TRBJ2-5, the full variable domain reads NAGVMQNPRHLVRRRGQEARLRCSPMKGHSHVYWYRQLPEEGLKFMVYLQKENIIDESGMPKERFSAEFPKEGPSILRIQQVVRGDSAAYFCASSQGQQETQYFGPGTRLLVL.

This rearrangement joins TRBV21-1 to TRBJ1-1; TRBD1 is the table's D call, not checked against the DNA. TRBV21-1 is a recognized pseudogene. The CDR3 totals 11 residues. The CDR3 here is CASSDRQGAFF. The DNA for the CDR3 is TGTGCCAGCAGCGACCGACAGGGGGCTTTCTTT.

The chain is built from TRBV4-1 and TRBJ2-3; 12 bases align to TRBD2. The V gene end was trimmed by 3 bases and the J gene end by 3 bases; junction bases not matched to a gene: 1. The CDR3 sequence is 15 residues long. Germline CDR1 reads MGHRA; CDR2 reads YSYEKL. The CDR3 sequence is CASSQLAGGTDTQYF. Here the CDR3 DNA reads TGCGCCAGCAGCCAGCTAGCGGGGGGGACAGATACGCAGTATTTT.

This chain uses TRBV18 with TRBJ2-5; D uncertain. Per the germline V gene, CDR1 is KGHSH and CDR2 is LQKENI. CDR3 length: 14 amino acids. V gave up 2 bases and J gave up 4 bases, with 11 bases separating them. In DNA form, the CDR3 reads TGTGCCAGCTCACCAACCAGCATAGGAGAGACCCAGTACTTC. Protein sequence: CASSPTSIGETQYF.

The chain combines TRBV2 with TRBJ1-6, with TRBD1 matching 7 bases. Germline-derived CDR1 and CDR2 are SNHLY and FYNNEI. The CDR3 consists of 14 residues. V was pared by 7 bases and J by 5 bases, with 5 bases of the junction left unmatched. In DNA form, the CDR3 reads TGTGCCAGCAAGGGGACAGATAATAATTCACCCCTCCACTTT. Its translation: CASKGTDNNSPLHF.

The rearrangement links TRBV5-1 to TRBJ2-2; D perhaps matches TRBD2 (5 bases). V lost 0 bases to trimming and J lost 4 bases, with 13 bases between them. CDR1 SGHRS and CDR2 YFSETQ come from the germline V gene. The CDR3 contains 16 residues. As DNA, the CDR3 is TGCGCCAGCAGCTTGGGTTCTAGCTATCCCACCGGGGAGCTGTTTTTT. Its translation: CASSLGSSYPTGELFF.

This sequence joins TRBV9 and TRBJ2-7; 11 nucleotides line up with TRBD2. The germline gives CDR1 SGDLS, CDR2 YYNGEE. The CDR3 covers 16 residues. V dropped 4 bases and J dropped 3; count of bases not matched to a gene: 9. Written as DNA, the CDR3 is TGTGCCAGCAGCCCCCAAGGACTAGCGGGTCTCTACGAGCAGTACTTC. Its translation is CASSPQGLAGLYEQYF. Full variable domain (outside the CDR3, taken from reference TRBV9 and TRBJ2-7): DSGVTQTPKHLITATGQRVTLRCSPRSGDLSVYWYQQSLDQGLQFLIQYYNGEERAKGNILERFSAQQFPDLHSELNLSSLELGDSALYFCASSPQGLAGLYEQYFGPGTRLTVT.

V is TRBV7-9 and J is TRBJ1-6; the match to TRBD1 covers 7 bases. J was trimmed by 6 bases and V by 5 bases; bases with no gene match: 4. CDR3 size: 14 residues. Germline V gives CDR1 SEHNR, CDR2 FQNEAQ (reference sequence). The CDR3 protein is CASSLGTANSPLHF. The CDR3 bases are TGTGCCAGCAGCCTCGGGACAGCTAATTCACCCCTCCACTTT.

The gene calls are TRBV6-6 and TRBJ1-1; no reliable D call. CDR3 length: 14 amino acids. Trimming cost V 0 bases and J 7 bases, with 12 bases left between them. CDR1 MNHNY and CDR2 SVGAGI come from the germline V gene (reference sequence). The CDR3 is CASSYSGEGLEAFF. The CDR3, as DNA: TGTGCCAGCAGTTACTCGGGTGAAGGGCTTGAAGCTTTCTTT.

J is TRBJ2-1 and V is TRBV28; 8 bases align to TRBD1. V lost 6 bases and J lost 10; bases outside the gene matches: 14. CDR1 is MDHEN and CDR2 is SYDVKM in the germline V gene. The CDR3 has 15 amino acids. The CDR3 DNA reads as TGTGCCAGCAGCACGAGGGCAGGGGGCGCGGACGAGCAGTTCTTC. Amino acid sequence: CASSTRAGGADEQFF.

The rearrangement links TRBV2 to TRBJ2-6; no definite D call. Germline V gene lookup returns CDR1 SNHLY and CDR2 FYNNEI. CDR3 length equals 12 residues. Trimming shortened V by 8 bases and J by 2 bases, and 4 bases separated the two germline ends. In nucleotides, the CDR3 is TGTGCCAGCCGTCCTGGGGCCAACGTCCTGACTTTC. As protein: CASRPGANVLTF.

The chain uses TRBV7-2 and TRBJ2-3; D might be TRBD1 (5 bases). Between the trimmed V and J ends, which lost 1 base and 0 bases, there was a span of 8 bases. The CDR3 is 15 residues long. Germline V gene lookup returns CDR1 SGHTA and CDR2 FQGNSA. For the CDR3, the DNA is TGTGCCAGCAGCTTAGGCCAGGGAAGCACAGATACGCAGTATTTT. The encoded protein is CASSLGQGSTDTQYF.

The chain combines TRBV5-4 with TRBJ2-7; 9 nucleotides agree with TRBD2. The V gene's germline CDR1 is SGHNT and CDR2 YYREEE (reference sequence). V lost 3 bases, J lost 5 bases, and 9 bases stayed unmatched. CDR3 length: 15 amino acids. The CDR3 DNA is TGTGCCAGCAGCTCCTCTAGCGGGGCCTGGGACGAGCAGTACTTC. This sequence encodes CASSSSSGAWDEQYF.

The chain employs TRBV7-5 and TRBJ1-2. TRBV7-5 is recorded as a pseudogene. There are 16 residues in the CDR3. CDR3 loop: CVRSLVGRGDHYGYTF. In nucleotides, the CDR3 is TGTGTCAGAAGCTTAGTTGGGCGGGGCGATCACTATGGCTACACCTTC.